The 7 T cell receptor beta chains below come from one sample, sequenced in a study of shared clonotypes between healthy human individuals. The assay was immunoSEQ multiplex PCR, and TCRdb's table has in-frame clones only and misses some. The table includes 2 million to 3 million clones, over 85% detected once. Sequenced sample: naive CD4+ T cells from PBMCs. Described subset: CD45RA+ positively selected. The receptor source for this set is a man between 18 and 35 years old in good health. Some clones in this sample may be carry-over from other donors' samples.

This clone was seen only a few times. V gene TRBV19 combines with J gene TRBJ1-1, with 7 bases fitting TRBD1. There are 18 residues in the CDR3. Germline trimming cut 1 base from V and 5 bases from J; bases unmatched to any gene: 16. Germline V gene lookup returns CDR1 LNHDA and CDR2 SQIVND (reference sequence). CDR3 sequence: CASSIVGIRGTYDTEAFF. CDR3 DNA sequence: TGTGCCAGTAGTATAGTAGGGATCAGGGGGACTTACGATACTGAAGCTTTCTTT.

The J gene is TRBJ2-1, the V gene TRBV7-8; D remains ambiguous. This CDR3 is 11 amino acids long. Germline-derived CDR1 and CDR2 are SGHVS and FQNEAQ. Trimming took off 5 bases at V and 9 bases at J, with 8 bases between the two ends. Written as DNA, the CDR3 is TGTGCCAGCAGCCGTTTCCCTGAGCAGTTCTTC. Protein product: CASSRFPEQFF.

The chain uses TRBV2 and TRBJ2-7, with 10 bases matching TRBD2. V shed 5 bases and J 5 bases; nucleotides not matched to a gene: 6. Germline lookup yields CDR1 SNHLY and CDR2 FYNNEI. CDR3 length equals 14 residues. The CDR3 DNA reads as TGTGCCAGCAGTCTGAGCGGGAGGGCCGACGAGCAGTACTTC. Encoded protein: CASSLSGRADEQYF.

This chain joins TRBV13 and TRBJ1-1; D is perhaps TRBD1 (5 bases). The CDR3 totals 11 residues. V was shortened by 1 base and J by 8 bases, with 5 bases between the two germline ends. Per the germline V gene, CDR1 is PRHDT and CDR2 is FYEKMQ (reference sequence). The CDR3 loop reads CASSLAGEAFF. The CDR3 region has the DNA TGTGCCAGCAGCTTAGCAGGGGAAGCTTTCTTT.

The chain combines TRBV4-1 with TRBJ2-1; no clear D gene. Trimming removed 0 bases at V and 2 bases at J, with 11 bases between. The CDR3 contains 16 residues. Germline CDR1 MGHRA, CDR2 YSYEKL. In nucleotides, the CDR3 is TGCGCCAGCAGCCAAGATACCCGTACTACCTACAATGAGCAGTTCTTC. Encoded protein: CASSQDTRTTYNEQFF.

The chain carries TRBV28 and TRBJ2-2; TRBD1 matches 8 bases. The ends lost 8 bases at V and 4 bases at J; junction bases unmatched: 3. Per germline, CDR1 MDHEN and CDR2 SYDVKM. The CDR3 runs 13 residues. CDR3 protein: CASPDRATGELFF. CDR3 bases: TGTGCCAGCCCGGACAGGGCCACCGGGGAGCTGTTTTTT.

The CDR3 DNA sequence: TGTGCCAGCAGCTTAATAGCGGGAGGGTCAACCGGGGAGCTGTTTTTT. It encodes CASSLIAGGSTGELFF. This chain connects TRBV7-2 to TRBJ2-2, with 11 bases that match TRBD2. The J segment lost 5 bases and the V segment lost 2 bases, leaving 4 bases of the junction unmatched. From germline, CDR1 is SGHTA and CDR2 FQGNSA. The CDR3 covers 16 residues.